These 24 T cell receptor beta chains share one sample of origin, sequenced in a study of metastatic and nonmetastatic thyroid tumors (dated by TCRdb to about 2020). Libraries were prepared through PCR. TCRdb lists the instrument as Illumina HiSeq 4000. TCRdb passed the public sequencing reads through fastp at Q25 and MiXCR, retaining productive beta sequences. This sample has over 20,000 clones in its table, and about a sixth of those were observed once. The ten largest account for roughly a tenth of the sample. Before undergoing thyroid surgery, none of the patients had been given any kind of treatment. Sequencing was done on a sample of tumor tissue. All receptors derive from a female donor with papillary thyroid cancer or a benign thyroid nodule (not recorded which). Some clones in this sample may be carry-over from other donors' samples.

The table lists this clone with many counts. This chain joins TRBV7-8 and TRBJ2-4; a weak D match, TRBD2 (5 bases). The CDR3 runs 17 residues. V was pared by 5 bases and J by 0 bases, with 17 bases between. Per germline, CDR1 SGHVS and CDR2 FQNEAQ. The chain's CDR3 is CASSRELSALAKNIQYF. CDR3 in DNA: TGTGCCAGCAGCCGGGAATTGAGTGCTCTAGCCAAAAACATTCAGTACTTC.

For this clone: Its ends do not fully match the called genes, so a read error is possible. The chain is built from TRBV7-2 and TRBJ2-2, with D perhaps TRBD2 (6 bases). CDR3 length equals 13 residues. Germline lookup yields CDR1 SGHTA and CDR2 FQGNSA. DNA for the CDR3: TGTGCCAGCAGCCCAAGTTGGGGGGTGGAGCTTTTTTTT. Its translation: CASSPSWGVELFF.

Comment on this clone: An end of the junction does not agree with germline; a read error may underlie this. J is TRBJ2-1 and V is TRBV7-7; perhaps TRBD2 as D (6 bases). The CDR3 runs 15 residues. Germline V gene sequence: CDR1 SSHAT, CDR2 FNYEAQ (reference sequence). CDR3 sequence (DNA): TGTGCTAGCAGCTTAGTGGGGGGTACTAGGAATGAGCAATTCTTC. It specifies CASSLVGGTRNEQFF.

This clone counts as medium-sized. As DNA, the CDR3 is TGTGCCAGCAGTCCATTGGGTAGCGGGAGCAAGAATGAGCAGTTCTTC. Translated: CASSPLGSGSKNEQFF. This sequence joins TRBV4-2 and TRBJ2-1; 9 nucleotides line up with TRBD2. This CDR3 is 16 amino acids long. Germline CDR1 LGHNA, CDR2 YNFKEQ. J was trimmed by 7 bases and V by 6 bases; bases with no gene match: 13.

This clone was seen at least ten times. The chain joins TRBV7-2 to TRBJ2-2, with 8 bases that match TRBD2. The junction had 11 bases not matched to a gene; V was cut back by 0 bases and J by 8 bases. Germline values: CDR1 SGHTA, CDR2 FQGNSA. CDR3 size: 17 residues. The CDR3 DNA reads TGTGCCAGCAGCTTAGCCCGTATAGCGGGAAACCGGGGGGAGCTGTTTTTT. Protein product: CASSLARIAGNRGELFF.

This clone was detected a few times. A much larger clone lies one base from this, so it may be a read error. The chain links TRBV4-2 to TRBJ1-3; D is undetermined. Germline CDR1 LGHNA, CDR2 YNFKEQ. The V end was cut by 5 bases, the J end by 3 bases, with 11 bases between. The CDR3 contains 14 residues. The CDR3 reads CASSTNSNGNTIYF. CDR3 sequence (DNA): TGTGCCAGCAGCACCAATTCAAATGGAAACACCATATATTTT.

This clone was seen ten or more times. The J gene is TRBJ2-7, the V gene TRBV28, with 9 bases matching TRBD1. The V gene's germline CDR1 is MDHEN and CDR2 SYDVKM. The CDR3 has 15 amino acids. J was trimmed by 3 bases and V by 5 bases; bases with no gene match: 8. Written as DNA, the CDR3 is TGTGCCAGCAGTCCAACAGGGGGCTTGAACTACGAGCAGTACTTC. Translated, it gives CASSPTGGLNYEQYF.

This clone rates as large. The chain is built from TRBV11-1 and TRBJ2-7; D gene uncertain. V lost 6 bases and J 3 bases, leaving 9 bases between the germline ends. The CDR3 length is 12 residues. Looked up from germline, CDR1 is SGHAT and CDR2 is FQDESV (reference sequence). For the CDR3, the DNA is TGTGCCAGCAGTCTTACCAACTACGAGCAGTACTTC. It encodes CASSLTNYEQYF.

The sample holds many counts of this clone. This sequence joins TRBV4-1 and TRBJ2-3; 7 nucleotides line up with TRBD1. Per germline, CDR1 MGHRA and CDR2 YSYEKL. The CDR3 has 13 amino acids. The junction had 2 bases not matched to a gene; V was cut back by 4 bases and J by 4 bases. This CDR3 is CASSLQGADTQYF. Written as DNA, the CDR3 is TGCGCCAGCAGCCTTCAGGGGGCAGATACGCAGTATTTT.

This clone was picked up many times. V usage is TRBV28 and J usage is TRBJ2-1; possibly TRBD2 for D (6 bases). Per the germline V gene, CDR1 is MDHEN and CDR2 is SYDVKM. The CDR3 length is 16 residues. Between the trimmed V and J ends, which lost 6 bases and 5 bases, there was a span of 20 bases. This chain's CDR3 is CASRPQGTSMDNEQFF. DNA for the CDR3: TGTGCCAGCAGGCCCCAAGGGACTTCTATGGACAATGAGCAGTTCTTC.

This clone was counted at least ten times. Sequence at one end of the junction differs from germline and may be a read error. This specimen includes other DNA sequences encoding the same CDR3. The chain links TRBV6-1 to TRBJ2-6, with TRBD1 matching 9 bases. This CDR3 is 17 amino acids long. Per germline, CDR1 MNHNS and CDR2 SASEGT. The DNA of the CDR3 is TGTGCCAGCCGAACCGGGACAGGGAGCTCTGGGGCCAACGTCCTGACCTTC. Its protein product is CASRTGTGSSGANVLTF.

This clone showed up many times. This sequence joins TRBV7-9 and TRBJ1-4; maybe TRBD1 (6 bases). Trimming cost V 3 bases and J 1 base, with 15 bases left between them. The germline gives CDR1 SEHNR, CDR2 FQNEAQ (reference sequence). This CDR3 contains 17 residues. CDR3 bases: TGTGCCAGCAGCTTCCCGGGGGCGGGCGGAACTAATGAAAAACTGTTTTTT. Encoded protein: CASSFPGAGGTNEKLFF.

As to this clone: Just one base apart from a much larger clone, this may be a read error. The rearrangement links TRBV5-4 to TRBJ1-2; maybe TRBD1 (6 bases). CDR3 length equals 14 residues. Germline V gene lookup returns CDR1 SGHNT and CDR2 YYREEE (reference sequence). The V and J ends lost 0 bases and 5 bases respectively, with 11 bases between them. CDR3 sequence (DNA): TGTGCCAGCAGCTTGGACAGGGAGGCGTATGGCTACACCTTC. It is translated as CASSLDREAYGYTF.

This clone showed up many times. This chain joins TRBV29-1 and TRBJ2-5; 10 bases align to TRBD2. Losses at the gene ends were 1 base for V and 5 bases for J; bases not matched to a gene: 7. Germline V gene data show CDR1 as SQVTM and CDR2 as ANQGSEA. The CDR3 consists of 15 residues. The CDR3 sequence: CSVEGPSGGGETQYF. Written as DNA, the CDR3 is TGCAGCGTTGAAGGCCCCAGCGGGGGGGGGGAGACCCAGTACTTC.

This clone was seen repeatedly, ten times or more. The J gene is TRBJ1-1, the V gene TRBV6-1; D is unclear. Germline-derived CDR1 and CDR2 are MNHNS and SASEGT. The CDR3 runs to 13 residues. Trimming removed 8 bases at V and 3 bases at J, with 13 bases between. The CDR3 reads CASSRQRDTEAFF. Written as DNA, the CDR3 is TGTGCCAGCTCAAGGCAGAGGGACACTGAAGCTTTCTTT.

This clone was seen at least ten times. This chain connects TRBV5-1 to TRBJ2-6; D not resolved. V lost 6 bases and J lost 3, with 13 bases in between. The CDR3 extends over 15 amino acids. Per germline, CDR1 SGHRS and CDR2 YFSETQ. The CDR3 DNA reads TGCGCCAGCACCCGCCTTACCAGTGGGGCCAACGTCCTGACTTTC. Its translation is CASTRLTSGANVLTF.

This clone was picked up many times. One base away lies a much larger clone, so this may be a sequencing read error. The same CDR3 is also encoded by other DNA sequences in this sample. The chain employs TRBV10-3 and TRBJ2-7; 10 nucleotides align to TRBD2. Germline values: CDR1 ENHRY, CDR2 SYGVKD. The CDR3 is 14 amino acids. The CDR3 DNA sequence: TGTACCATCAGTGACAAGCGGGGGGGCCTCGAGCAGTACTTC. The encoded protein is CTISDKRGGLEQYF.

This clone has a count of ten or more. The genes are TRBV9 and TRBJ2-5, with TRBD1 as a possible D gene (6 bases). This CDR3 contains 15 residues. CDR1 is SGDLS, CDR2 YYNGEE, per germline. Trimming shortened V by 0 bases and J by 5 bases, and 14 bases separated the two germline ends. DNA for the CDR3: TGTGCCAGCAGCGTAGGGCCAGGGGATACGGAGACCCAGTACTTC. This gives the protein CASSVGPGDTETQYF.

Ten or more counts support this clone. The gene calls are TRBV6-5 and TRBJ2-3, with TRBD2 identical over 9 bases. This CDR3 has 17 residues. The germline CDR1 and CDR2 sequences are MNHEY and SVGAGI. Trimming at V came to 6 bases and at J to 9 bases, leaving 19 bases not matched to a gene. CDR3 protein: CASRAGRIAGEVSTQYF. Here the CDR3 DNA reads TGTGCCAGCAGGGCGGGCAGGATAGCGGGAGAAGTGAGCACGCAGTATTTT.

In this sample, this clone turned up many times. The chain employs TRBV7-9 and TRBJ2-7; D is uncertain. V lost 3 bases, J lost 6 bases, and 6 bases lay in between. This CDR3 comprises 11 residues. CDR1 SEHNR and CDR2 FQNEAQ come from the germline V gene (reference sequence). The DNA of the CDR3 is TGTGCCAGCAGCTTCGACGTCGAGCAGTACTTC. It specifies CASSFDVEQYF.

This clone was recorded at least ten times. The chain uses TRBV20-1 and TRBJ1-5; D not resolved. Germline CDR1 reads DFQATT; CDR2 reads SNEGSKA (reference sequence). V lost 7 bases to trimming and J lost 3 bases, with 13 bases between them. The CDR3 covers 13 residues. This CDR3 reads CSGEGGDNQPQHF. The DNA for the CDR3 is TGCAGTGGGGAAGGTGGGGACAATCAGCCCCAGCATTTT.

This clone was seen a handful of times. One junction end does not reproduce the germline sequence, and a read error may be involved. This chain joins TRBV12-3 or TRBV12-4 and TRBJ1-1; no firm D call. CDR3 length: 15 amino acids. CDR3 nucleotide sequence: TGTGCCAGTAGTTTTGTTCAGCCGGGAAGTACTGAAGCTTTCTTT. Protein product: CASSFVQPGSTEAFF.

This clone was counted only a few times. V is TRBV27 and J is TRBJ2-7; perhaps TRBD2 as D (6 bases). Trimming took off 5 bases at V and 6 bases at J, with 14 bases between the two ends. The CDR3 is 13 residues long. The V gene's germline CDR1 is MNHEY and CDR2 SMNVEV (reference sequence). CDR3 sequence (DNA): TGTGCCAGCAGTCCCGGACTACCTCCCGAGCAGTACTTC. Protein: CASSPGLPPEQYF.

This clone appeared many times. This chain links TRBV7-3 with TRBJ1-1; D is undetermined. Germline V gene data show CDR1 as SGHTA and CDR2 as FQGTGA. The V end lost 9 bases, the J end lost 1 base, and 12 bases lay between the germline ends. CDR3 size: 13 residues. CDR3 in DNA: TGTGCCAGTCGACGGCAGCCGAACACTGAAGCTTTCTTT. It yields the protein CASRRQPNTEAFF. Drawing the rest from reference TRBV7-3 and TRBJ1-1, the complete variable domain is GAGVSQTPSNKVTEKGKYVELRCDPISGHTALYWYRQSLGQGPEFLIYFQGTGAADDSGLPNDRFFAVRPEGSVSTLKIQRTERGDSAVYLCASRRQPNTEAFFGQGTRLTVV.